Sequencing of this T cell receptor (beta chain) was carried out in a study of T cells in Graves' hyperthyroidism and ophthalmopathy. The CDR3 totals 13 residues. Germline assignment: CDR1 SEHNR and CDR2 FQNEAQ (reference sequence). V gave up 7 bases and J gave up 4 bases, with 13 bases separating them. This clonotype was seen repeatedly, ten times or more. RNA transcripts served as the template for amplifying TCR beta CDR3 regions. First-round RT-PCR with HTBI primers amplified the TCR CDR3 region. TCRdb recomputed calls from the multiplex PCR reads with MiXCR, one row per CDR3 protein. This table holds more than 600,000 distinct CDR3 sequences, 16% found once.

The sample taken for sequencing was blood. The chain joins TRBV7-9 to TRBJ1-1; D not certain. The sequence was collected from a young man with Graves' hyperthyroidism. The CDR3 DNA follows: TGTGCCAGCATCGGGTGGGAGTCCACTGAAGCTTTCTTT. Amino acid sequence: CASIGWESTEAFF.